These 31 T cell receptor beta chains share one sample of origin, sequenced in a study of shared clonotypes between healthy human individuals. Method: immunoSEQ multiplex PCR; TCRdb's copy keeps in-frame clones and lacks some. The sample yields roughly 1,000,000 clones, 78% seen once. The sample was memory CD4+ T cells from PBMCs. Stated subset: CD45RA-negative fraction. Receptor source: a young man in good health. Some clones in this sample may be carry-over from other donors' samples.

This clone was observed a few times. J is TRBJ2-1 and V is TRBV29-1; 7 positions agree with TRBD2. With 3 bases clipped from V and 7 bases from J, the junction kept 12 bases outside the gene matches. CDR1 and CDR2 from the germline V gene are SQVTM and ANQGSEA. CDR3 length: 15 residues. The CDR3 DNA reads TGCAGCGTTGATAACGGCGGGAGTAGTAAGAATGAGCAGTTCTTC. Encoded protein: CSVDNGGSSKNEQFF.

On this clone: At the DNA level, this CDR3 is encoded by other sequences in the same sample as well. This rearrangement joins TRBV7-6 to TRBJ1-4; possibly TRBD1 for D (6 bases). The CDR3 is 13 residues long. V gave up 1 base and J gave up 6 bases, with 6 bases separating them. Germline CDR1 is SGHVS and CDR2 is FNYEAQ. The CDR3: CASSLGTDEKLFF. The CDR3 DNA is TGTGCCAGCAGCTTAGGGACAGATGAAAAACTGTTTTTT.

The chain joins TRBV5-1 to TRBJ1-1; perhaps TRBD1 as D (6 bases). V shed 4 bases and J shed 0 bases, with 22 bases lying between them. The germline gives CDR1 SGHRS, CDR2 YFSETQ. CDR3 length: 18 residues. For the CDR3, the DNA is TGCGCCAGCAGCAGGGAACAGGGTTGGGGTTCAGTGAACACTGAAGCTTTCTTT. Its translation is CASSREQGWGSVNTEAFF.

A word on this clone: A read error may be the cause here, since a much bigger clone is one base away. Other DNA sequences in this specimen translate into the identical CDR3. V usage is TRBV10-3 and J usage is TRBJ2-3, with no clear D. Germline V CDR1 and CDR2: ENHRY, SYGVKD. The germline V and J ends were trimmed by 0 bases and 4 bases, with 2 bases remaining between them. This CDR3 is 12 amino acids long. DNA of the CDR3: TGTGCCATCAGTGAGTCTTCAGATACGCAGTATTTT. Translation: CAISESSDTQYF.

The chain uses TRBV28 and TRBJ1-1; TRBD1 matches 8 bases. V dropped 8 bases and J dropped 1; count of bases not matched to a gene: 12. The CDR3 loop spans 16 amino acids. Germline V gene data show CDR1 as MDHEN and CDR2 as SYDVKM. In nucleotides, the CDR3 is TGTGCCAGCGTTAACGCAGGGGGCCGTAGGAACACTGAAGCTTTCTTT. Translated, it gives CASVNAGGRRNTEAFF.

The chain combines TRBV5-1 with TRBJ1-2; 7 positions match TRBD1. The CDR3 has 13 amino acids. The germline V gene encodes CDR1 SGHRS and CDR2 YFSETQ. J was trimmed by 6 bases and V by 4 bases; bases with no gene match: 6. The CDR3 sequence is CASSPQTGHGYTF. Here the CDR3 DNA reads TGCGCCAGCAGCCCTCAGACAGGGCATGGCTACACCTTC.

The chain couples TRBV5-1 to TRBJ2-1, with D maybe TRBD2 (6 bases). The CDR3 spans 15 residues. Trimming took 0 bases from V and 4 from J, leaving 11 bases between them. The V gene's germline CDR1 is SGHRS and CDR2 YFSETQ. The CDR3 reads CASSLVASEYNEQFF. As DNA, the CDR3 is TGCGCCAGCAGCTTGGTGGCTAGCGAATACAATGAGCAGTTCTTC.

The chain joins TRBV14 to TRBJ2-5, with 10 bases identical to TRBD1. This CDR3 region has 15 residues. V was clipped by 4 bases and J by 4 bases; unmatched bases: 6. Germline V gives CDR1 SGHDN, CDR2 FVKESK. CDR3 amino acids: CASSPSGQGRETQYF. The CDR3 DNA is TGTGCCAGCAGCCCCTCGGGACAGGGGAGAGAGACCCAGTACTTC.

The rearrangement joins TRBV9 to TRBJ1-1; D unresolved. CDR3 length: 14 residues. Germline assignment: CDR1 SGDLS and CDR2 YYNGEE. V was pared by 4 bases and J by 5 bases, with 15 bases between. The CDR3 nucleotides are TGTGCCAGCAGCCCCCAGGCGTGGGGAACTGAAGCTTTCTTT. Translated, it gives CASSPQAWGTEAFF. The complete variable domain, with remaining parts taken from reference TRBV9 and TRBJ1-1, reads DSGVTQTPKHLITATGQRVTLRCSPRSGDLSVYWYQQSLDQGLQFLIQYYNGEERAKGNILERFSAQQFPDLHSELNLSSLELGDSALYFCASSPQAWGTEAFFGQGTRLTVV.

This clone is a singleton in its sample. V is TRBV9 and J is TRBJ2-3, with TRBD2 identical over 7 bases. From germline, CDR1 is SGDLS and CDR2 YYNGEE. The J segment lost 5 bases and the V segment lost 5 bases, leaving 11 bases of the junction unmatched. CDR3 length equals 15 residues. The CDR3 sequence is CASSWGGSARDTQYF. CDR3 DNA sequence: TGTGCCAGCAGTTGGGGCGGGAGCGCGCGAGATACGCAGTATTTT.

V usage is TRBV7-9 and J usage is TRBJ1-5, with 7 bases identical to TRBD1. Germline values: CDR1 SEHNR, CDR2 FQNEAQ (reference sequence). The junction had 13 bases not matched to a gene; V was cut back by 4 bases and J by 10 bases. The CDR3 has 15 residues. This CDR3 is CASSSTSTPGGPQHF. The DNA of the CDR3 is TGTGCCAGCAGCTCCACTTCGACCCCAGGGGGACCCCAGCATTTT.

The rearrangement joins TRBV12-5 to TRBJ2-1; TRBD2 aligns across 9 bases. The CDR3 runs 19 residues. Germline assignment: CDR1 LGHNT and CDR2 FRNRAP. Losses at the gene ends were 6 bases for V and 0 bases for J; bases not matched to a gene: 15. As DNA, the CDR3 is TGTGCTAGTGGAGAAGGGGAGCTAGCGGGACTATTCTCCTACAATGAGCAGTTCTTC. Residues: CASGEGELAGLFSYNEQFF.

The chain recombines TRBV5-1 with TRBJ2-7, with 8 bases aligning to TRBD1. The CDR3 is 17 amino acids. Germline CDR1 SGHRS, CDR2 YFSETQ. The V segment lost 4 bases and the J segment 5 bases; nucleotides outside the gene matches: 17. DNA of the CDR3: TGCGCCAGCAGCCGAATACCTTCTGGACAGGGATGGAACGAGCAGTACTTC. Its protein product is CASSRIPSGQGWNEQYF. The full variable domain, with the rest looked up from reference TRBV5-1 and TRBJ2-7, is KAGVTQTPRYLIKTRGQQVTLSCSPISGHRSVSWYQQTPGQGLQFLFEYFSETQRNKGNFPGRFSGRQFSNSRSEMNVSTLELGDSALYLCASSRIPSGQGWNEQYFGPGTRLTVT.

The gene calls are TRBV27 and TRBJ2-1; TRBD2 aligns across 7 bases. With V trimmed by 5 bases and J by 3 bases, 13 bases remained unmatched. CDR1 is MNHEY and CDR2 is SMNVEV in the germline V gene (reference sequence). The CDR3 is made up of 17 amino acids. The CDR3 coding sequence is TGTGCCAGCAGTACAAAGCGGGGACTACTGGTCTACAATGAGCAGTTCTTC. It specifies CASSTKRGLLVYNEQFF.

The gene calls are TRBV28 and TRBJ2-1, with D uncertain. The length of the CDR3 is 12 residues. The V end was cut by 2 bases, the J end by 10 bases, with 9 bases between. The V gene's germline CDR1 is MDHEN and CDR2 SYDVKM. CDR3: CASSLASTEQFF. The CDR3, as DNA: TGTGCCAGCAGTTTAGCCTCGACGGAGCAGTTCTTC.

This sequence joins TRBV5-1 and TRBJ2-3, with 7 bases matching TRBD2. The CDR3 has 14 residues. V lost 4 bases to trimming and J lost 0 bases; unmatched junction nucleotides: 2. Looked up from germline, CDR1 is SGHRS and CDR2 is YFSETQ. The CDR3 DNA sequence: TGCGCCAGCAGCCCAGCGGGGAGCACAGATACGCAGTATTTT. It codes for CASSPAGSTDTQYF.

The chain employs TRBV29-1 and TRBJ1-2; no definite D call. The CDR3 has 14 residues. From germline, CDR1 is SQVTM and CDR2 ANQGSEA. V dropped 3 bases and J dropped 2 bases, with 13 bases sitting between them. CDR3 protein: CSVDLQTRNYGYTF. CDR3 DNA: TGCAGCGTTGACCTACAGACTCGGAACTATGGCTACACCTTC.

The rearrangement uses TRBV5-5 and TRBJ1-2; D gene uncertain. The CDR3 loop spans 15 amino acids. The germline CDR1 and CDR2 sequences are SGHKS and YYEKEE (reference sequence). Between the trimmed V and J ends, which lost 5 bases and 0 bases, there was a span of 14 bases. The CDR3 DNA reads TGTGCCAGCAGACCCGGAATCGGCACTAACTATGGCTACACCTTC. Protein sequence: CASRPGIGTNYGYTF.

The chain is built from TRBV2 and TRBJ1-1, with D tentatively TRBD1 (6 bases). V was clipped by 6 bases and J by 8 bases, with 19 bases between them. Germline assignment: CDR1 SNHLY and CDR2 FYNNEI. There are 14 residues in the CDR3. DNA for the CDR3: TGTGCCAGCAGAGGTCTGGGGGCTAGCACGGAAGCTTTCTTT. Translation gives CASRGLGASTEAFF.

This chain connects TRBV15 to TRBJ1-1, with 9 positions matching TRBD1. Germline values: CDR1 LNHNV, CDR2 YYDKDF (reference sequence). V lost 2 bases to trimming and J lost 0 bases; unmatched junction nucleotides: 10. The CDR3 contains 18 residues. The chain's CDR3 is CATSRRPWTGAMNTEAFF. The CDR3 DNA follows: TGTGCCACCAGCAGACGTCCCTGGACAGGGGCCATGAACACTGAAGCTTTCTTT.

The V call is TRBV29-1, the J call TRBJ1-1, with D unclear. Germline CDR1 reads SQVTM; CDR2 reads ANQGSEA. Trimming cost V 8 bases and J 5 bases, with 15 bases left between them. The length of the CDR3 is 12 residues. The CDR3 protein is CSSQKIETEAFF. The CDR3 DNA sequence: TGCAGCTCACAAAAAATAGAGACTGAAGCTTTCTTT.

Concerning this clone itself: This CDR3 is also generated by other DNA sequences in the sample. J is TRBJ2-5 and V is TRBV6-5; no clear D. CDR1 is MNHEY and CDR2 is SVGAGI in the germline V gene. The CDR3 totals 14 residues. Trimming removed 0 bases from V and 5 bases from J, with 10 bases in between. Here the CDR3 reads CASSYSPSRETQYF. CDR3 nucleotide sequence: TGTGCCAGCAGTTACTCCCCCTCCCGGGAGACCCAGTACTTC.

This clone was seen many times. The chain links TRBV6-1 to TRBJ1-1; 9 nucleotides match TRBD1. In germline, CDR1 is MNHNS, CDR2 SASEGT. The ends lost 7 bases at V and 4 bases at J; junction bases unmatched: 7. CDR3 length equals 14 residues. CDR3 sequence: CASTTGGTGTEAFF. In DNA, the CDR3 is TGTGCCAGCACCACAGGGGGCACGGGCACTGAAGCTTTCTTT.

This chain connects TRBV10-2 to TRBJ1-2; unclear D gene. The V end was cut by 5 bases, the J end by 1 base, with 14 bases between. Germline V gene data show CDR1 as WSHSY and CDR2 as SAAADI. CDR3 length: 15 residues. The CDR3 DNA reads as TGCGCCAGCAGTCACCTTCCTGGGCTTAACTATGGCTACACCTTC. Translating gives CASSHLPGLNYGYTF.

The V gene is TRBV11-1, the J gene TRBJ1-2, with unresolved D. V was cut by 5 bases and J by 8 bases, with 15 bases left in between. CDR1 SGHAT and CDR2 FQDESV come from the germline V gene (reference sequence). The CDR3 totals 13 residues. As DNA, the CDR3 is TGTGCCAGCAGCCCCGCGGACCGGCCGGGCTACACCTTC. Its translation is CASSPADRPGYTF.

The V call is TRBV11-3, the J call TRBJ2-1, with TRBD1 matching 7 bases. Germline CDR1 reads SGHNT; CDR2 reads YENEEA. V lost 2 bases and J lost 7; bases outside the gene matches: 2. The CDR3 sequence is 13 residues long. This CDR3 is CASSLSQGNEQFF. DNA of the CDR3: TGTGCCAGCAGCTTATCACAGGGGAATGAGCAGTTCTTC.

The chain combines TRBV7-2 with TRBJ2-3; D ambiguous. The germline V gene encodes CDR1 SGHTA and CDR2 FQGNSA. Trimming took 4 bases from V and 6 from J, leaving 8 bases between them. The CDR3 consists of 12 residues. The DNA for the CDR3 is TGTGCCAGCAGCTCGACGGCGGATACGCAGTATTTT. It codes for CASSSTADTQYF.

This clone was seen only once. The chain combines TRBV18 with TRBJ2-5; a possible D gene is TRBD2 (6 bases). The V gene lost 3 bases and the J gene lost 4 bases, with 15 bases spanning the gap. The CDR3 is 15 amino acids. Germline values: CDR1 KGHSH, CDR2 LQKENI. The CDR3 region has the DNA TGTGCCAGCTCACCCCCTGGACTATCCCCAGAGACCCAGTACTTC. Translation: CASSPPGLSPETQYF.

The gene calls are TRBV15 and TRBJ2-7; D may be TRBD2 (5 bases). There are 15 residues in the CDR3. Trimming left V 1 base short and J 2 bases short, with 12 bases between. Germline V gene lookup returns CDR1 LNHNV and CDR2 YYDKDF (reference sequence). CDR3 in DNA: TGTGCCACCAGCAGAGGTGAGGGCCAAACCTACGAGCAGTACTTC. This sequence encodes CATSRGEGQTYEQYF.

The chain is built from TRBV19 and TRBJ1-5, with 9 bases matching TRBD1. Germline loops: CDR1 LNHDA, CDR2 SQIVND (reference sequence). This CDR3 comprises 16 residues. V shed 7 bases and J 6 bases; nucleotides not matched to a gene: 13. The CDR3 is CASIPRTGVIGQPQHF. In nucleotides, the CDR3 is TGTGCCAGTATACCCCGGACAGGGGTAATTGGTCAGCCCCAGCATTTT.

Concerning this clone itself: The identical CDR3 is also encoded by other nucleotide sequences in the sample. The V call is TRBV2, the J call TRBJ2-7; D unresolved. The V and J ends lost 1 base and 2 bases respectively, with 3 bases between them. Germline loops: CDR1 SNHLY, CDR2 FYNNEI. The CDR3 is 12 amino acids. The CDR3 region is CASSEGPYEQYF. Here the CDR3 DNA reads TGTGCCAGCAGTGAAGGTCCCTACGAGCAGTACTTC.